These T cell receptor beta chains were read from a single sample in a study of cytomegalovirus exposure and HLA in healthy donors. Measured with immunoSEQ multiplex PCR; TCRdb has only the in-frame clones, and not every one. The data show 110,000 to 150,000 clones, approximately 80% seen once. The sequenced sample consisted of PBMCs. The receptors derive from a woman aged 40 to 49 in good health and CMV-seropositive. The conserved cysteine and the conserved F or W are not part of the CDR3 here. Some rows mark clone size as missing; the rest say once, few, many or name a class of expanded clone.

clone_size,v_call,j_call,cdr3_aa
once,TRBV28,TRBJ1-6,ASSSPGTGTSPLH
once,TRBV19,TRBJ2-1,ASSLTGANEQF
-,TRBV29-1,TRBJ2-7,SVTHGDRTYEQY
-,TRBV6-1,TRBJ1-2,ASSFSGGGDGYT
-,TRBV28,TRBJ2-3,ASSETGGSTDTQY
-,TRBV4-1,TRBJ2-3,ASSRGLAARDTQY
once,TRBV7-9,TRBJ2-7,ASSPAGLSSYEQY
once,TRBV27,TRBJ2-7,ASSSIGTGDEQY
-,TRBV9,TRBJ1-6,ASSVGQYNSPLH
few,TRBV29-1,TRBJ2-7,SGGQGALDEQY
-,TRBV4-1,TRBJ2-5,ASSPGQTQETQY
few,TRBV7-7,TRBJ1-4,ASSFPQGGFNEKLF
-,TRBV14,TRBJ2-7,ASSPDRVRSYEQY
once,TRBV27,TRBJ2-2,ASTDGTAGTSGREAPGELF
-,TRBV6-6,TRBJ1-4,ASSPKDSREEKLF
few,TRBV6-7,TRBJ2-7,ASSSYTEAEQY
-,TRBV5-5,TRBJ2-7,ASSQLAGKYEQY
-,TRBV7-9,TRBJ2-2,ASSSETAATGELF
-,TRBV18,TRBJ2-3,ASSLSRTDTQY
-,TRBV21-1,TRBJ2-2,ASSKAGPGELF
-,TRBV5-4,TRBJ2-3,ASRVAGTTDTQY
-,TRBV19,TRBJ1-2,ASSIGRQRGYGYT
-,TRBV27,TRBJ2-1,ASSFTGTRVDNEQF
-,TRBV28,TRBJ2-7,ASALAGEYEQY
-,TRBV10-1,TRBJ1-2,ASGPTGNYGYT
once,TRBV29-1,TRBJ2-7,SVGGGRIYEQY
-,TRBV14,TRBJ2-7,ASSQTNRDSYEQY
once,TRBV18,TRBJ1-2,ASSPPGQGAWGYT
-,TRBV5-1,TRBJ1-1,ASSQLQGATEAF
-,TRBV15,TRBJ1-2,ATSTVGGSNYGYT